Presented here are 17 T cell receptor beta chains from one specimen sequenced in a study of blood T cell repertoires in COVID-19. TCRdb's copy holds only in-frame clones and misses some; the assay was immunoSEQ multiplex PCR. The sample contains approximately 240,000 clones, 87% of which appear only once. The sequenced sample consisted of peripheral blood. Receptors were obtained from a young woman who had recovered from COVID-19.

The chain links TRBV11-3 to TRBJ2-3; TRBD1 is a possible D gene (5 bases). The CDR3 contains 15 residues. Germline V lookup: CDR1 SGHNT, CDR2 YENEEA. Trimming took off 5 bases at V and 2 bases at J, with 14 bases between the two ends. In DNA, the CDR3 is TGTGCCAGCAGCCTGGCAGGGCATCTCACAGATACGCAGTATTTT. This sequence encodes CASSLAGHLTDTQYF.

V gene TRBV5-6 combines with J gene TRBJ2-3, with a weak D call TRBD2 (5 bases). V shed 0 bases and J shed 3 bases, with 8 bases lying between them. The CDR3 loop spans 14 amino acids. In germline, CDR1 is SGHDT, CDR2 YYEEEE. For the CDR3, the DNA is TGTGCCAGCAGCTTGGGACGGGGAACAGATACGCAGTATTTT. This encodes CASSLGRGTDTQYF.

V is TRBV14 and J is TRBJ2-7, with D perhaps matching TRBD2 (6 bases). The CDR3 is made up of 15 amino acids. Trimming took off 6 bases at V and 2 bases at J, with 17 bases between the two ends. Per germline, CDR1 SGHDN and CDR2 FVKESK. This CDR3 is CASSQLEGTPYEQYF. CDR3 nucleotide sequence: TGTGCCAGCAGTCAGCTGGAGGGGACCCCCTACGAGCAGTACTTC.

This sequence joins TRBV7-6 and TRBJ2-7; 11 bases map to TRBD2. The CDR3 is 15 residues long. J gave up 3 bases and V 4 bases, and 5 bases lay outside the gene matches. In germline, CDR1 is SGHVS, CDR2 FNYEAQ. Here the CDR3 reads CASSSLAGGSYEQYF. CDR3 DNA sequence: TGTGCCAGCAGCTCATTAGCGGGAGGGAGCTACGAGCAGTACTTC.

The chain recombines TRBV27 with TRBJ2-2; D unclear. The V end lost 3 bases, the J end lost 1 base, and 6 bases lay between the germline ends. The CDR3 extends over 14 amino acids. Germline values: CDR1 MNHEY, CDR2 SMNVEV (reference sequence). The CDR3 bases are TGTGCCAGCAGTTTGCGACAGAACACCGGGGAGCTGTTTTTT. This translates into CASSLRQNTGELFF.

The chain uses TRBV24-1 and TRBJ2-3, with D perhaps matching TRBD1 (6 bases). Germline V gene data show CDR1 as KGHDR and CDR2 as SFDVKD. V was cut by 4 bases and J by 6 bases, with 19 bases left in between. The CDR3 is 16 residues long. CDR3: CATSEQRSGTSDTQYF. DNA for the CDR3: TGTGCCACCAGTGAGCAACGCTCCGGGACATCGGATACGCAGTATTTT.

This rearrangement joins TRBV19 to TRBJ1-4; 9 bases map to TRBD1. This CDR3 spans 14 amino acids. Germline V gives CDR1 LNHDA, CDR2 SQIVND (reference sequence). Trimming at V came to 4 bases and at J to 5 bases, leaving 2 bases not matched to a gene. CDR3 in amino acids: CASSTGTGNEKLFF. Here the CDR3 DNA reads TGTGCCAGTAGTACCGGGACAGGGAATGAAAAACTGTTTTTT.

The chain combines TRBV5-4 with TRBJ2-1, with D possibly being TRBD1 (5 bases). The CDR3 covers 15 residues. Germline CDR1 is SGHNT and CDR2 is YYREEE (reference sequence). Trimming pared 1 base from V and 8 bases from J, leaving 16 bases between. The chain's CDR3 is CASSLNRFLRDEQFF. DNA for the CDR3: TGTGCCAGCAGCTTGAACAGGTTCCTTAGGGATGAGCAGTTCTTC.

This chain uses TRBV5-1 with TRBJ2-5, with 9 nucleotides matching TRBD1. Looked up from germline, CDR1 is SGHRS and CDR2 is YFSETQ. This CDR3 is built from 13 residues. J was trimmed by 3 bases and V by 3 bases; bases with no gene match: 0. This chain's CDR3 is CASSWTGEETQYF. The CDR3 bases are TGCGCCAGCAGCTGGACAGGGGAAGAGACCCAGTACTTC.

The gene calls are TRBV11-1 and TRBJ2-3; 7 bases match TRBD1. The CDR3 covers 15 residues. The ends lost 5 bases at V and 0 bases at J; junction bases unmatched: 5. The V gene's germline CDR1 is SGHAT and CDR2 FQDESV (reference sequence). The CDR3 is CASSDRVTSTDTQYF. CDR3 DNA sequence: TGTGCCAGCAGCGACAGGGTTACTAGCACAGATACGCAGTATTTT.

This chain links TRBV5-1 with TRBJ2-1; D gene unclear. The ends were cut back, 4 bases at V and 5 bases at J, with 19 bases in the middle. This CDR3 has 16 amino acids. CDR1 is SGHRS and CDR2 is YFSETQ in the germline V gene. The chain's CDR3 is CASSASSVYYNNEQFF. The CDR3 nucleotides read TGCGCCAGCAGCGCCTCCTCAGTCTACTACAACAATGAGCAGTTCTTC.

This chain uses TRBV15 with TRBJ1-5; unclear D gene. The CDR3 runs 16 residues. V was shortened by 9 bases and J by 2 bases, with 20 bases between the two germline ends. CDR1 is LNHNV and CDR2 is YYDKDF in the germline V gene (reference sequence). The CDR3 loop reads CATSEELQTGNQPQHF. The CDR3, as DNA: TGTGCCACTTCGGAGGAACTCCAAACGGGCAATCAGCCCCAGCATTTT.

The chain links TRBV9 to TRBJ2-7; the D is unclear. The germline V gene encodes CDR1 SGDLS and CDR2 YYNGEE. V was trimmed by 4 bases and J by 1 base, leaving 15 bases between them. The CDR3 runs to 15 residues. The CDR3 region is CASSPSGSNSYEQYF. CDR3 coding DNA: TGTGCCAGCAGCCCCTCCGGGTCAAATTCCTACGAGCAGTACTTC.

The chain has TRBV7-9 and TRBJ2-1, with TRBD2 identical over 13 bases. V shed 0 bases and J 5 bases; nucleotides not matched to a gene: 7. Germline lookup yields CDR1 SEHNR and CDR2 FQNEAQ (reference sequence). This CDR3 has 18 residues. CDR3 sequence: CASSLAQTSGRYNNEQFF. In nucleotides, the CDR3 is TGTGCCAGCAGCTTAGCACAGACTAGCGGGAGGTACAACAATGAGCAGTTCTTC.

The chain joins TRBV7-2 to TRBJ1-3; the match to TRBD1 covers 8 bases. CDR3 size: 16 residues. V dropped 1 base and J dropped 4; count of bases not matched to a gene: 6. Germline loops: CDR1 SGHTA, CDR2 FQGNSA. CDR3 sequence (DNA): TGTGCCAGCAGCTTAGTACGGACAGGGTCAGGAAACACCATATATTTT. Amino acids: CASSLVRTGSGNTIYF.

The chain has TRBV6-6 and TRBJ1-5; 12 bases are a match to TRBD1. V dropped 7 bases and J dropped 6; count of bases not matched to a gene: 10. CDR1 and CDR2 from the germline V gene are MNHNY and SVGAGI (reference sequence). This CDR3 has 16 residues. CDR3 DNA: TGTGCCAGCATCCCCCGGGGACAGGGGGCGGTTCAGCCCCAGCATTTT. Its protein is CASIPRGQGAVQPQHF.

The J gene is TRBJ2-3, the V gene TRBV4-2; 7 positions agree with TRBD2. The CDR3 is 17 residues long. From germline, CDR1 is LGHNA and CDR2 YNFKEQ. The V gene end was trimmed by 0 bases and the J gene end by 2 bases; junction bases not matched to a gene: 8. CDR3 amino acids: CASSQDRGRGVTDTQYF. DNA of the CDR3: TGTGCCAGCAGCCAAGATCGCGGGAGAGGGGTCACAGATACGCAGTATTTT.